The 20 T cell receptor beta chains presented below share a single source sample, sequenced in a study of T-cell memory formation after mild COVID-19. From the 5' RACE reads, TCRdb called clonotypes with MiXCR, one entry per CDR3 protein. Here the sample spans around 430,000 distinct CDR3 sequences, about 17% being singletons. Sequenced input: PBMCs or a T cell subset sorted from them (not recorded which). The receptors come from a man aged 18 to 35 who had mild COVID-19 (a few samples of this study predate the infection). Cell type and time point are not known.

The rearrangement uses TRBV10-3 and TRBJ2-7; TRBD1 agrees at 11 bases. Trimming cost V 6 bases and J 4 bases; bases outside gene matches: 5. Germline lookup yields CDR1 ENHRY and CDR2 SYGVKD. This CDR3 has 14 residues. CDR3 DNA sequence: TGTGCCATCAGGTGGACAGGGGGCGAGTACGAGCAGTACTTC. Its protein product is CAIRWTGGEYEQYF.

V gene TRBV6-5 combines with J gene TRBJ2-5; no clear D. V shed 4 bases and J shed 7 bases, with 10 bases lying between them. The CDR3 is 12 amino acids. In germline, CDR1 is MNHEY, CDR2 SVGAGI. DNA of the CDR3: TGTGCCAGCAGTTCGCGTCTATTGACCCAGTACTTC. It encodes CASSSRLLTQYF.

The gene calls are TRBV2 and TRBJ2-5, with unresolved D. Trimming shortened V by 4 bases and J by 7 bases, and 13 bases separated the two germline ends. Per the germline V gene, CDR1 is SNHLY and CDR2 is FYNNEI. There are 13 residues in the CDR3. CDR3: CASSGRREVTQYF. CDR3 sequence (DNA): TGTGCCAGCAGTGGTAGAAGGGAAGTGACCCAGTACTTC.

This clonotype was seen a few times. The rearrangement links TRBV11-2 to TRBJ2-2; D assignment may be TRBD1 or TRBD2 (5 bases each). Deletions cut 7 bases from V and 7 bases from J, with 13 bases between. The CDR3 spans 13 residues. Germline CDR1 is SGHAT and CDR2 is FQNNGV. The CDR3 region is CASKAGTHGELFF. The CDR3 DNA follows: TGTGCCAGCAAGGCAGGGACCCACGGGGAGCTGTTTTTT.

This clonotype was counted only a few times. The rearrangement joins TRBV7-9 to TRBJ1-5; D is undetermined. CDR3 length: 15 residues. The germline V gene has CDR1 SEHNR and CDR2 FQNEAQ (reference sequence). Trimming took off 5 bases at V and 0 bases at J, with 11 bases between the two ends. Written as DNA, the CDR3 is TGTGCCAGCAGCCCCCTTGTTAATAGCAATCAGCCCCAGCATTTT. Its translation: CASSPLVNSNQPQHF. Full variable domain (rest looked up from reference TRBV7-9 and TRBJ1-5): DTGVSQNPRHKITKRGQNVTFRCDPISEHNRLYWYRQTLGQGPEFLTYFQNEAQLEKSRLLSDRFSAERPKGSFSTLEIQRTEQGDSAMYLCASSPLVNSNQPQHFGDGTRLSIL.

The table lists this clonotype with a few counts. This rearrangement joins TRBV27 to TRBJ2-1; possibly TRBD1 or TRBD2 for D (5 bases each). The CDR3 is 12 amino acids. CDR1 and CDR2 from the germline V gene are MNHEY and SMNVEV (reference sequence). V lost 6 bases and J 3 bases, leaving 6 bases between the germline ends. The CDR3 DNA sequence: TGTGCCAGCAGGGGGGACTACAATGAGCAGTTCTTC. Its translation is CASRGDYNEQFF.

This clonotype has a handful of counts. The CDR3 coding sequence is TGTGCCAGTAGTATATGGGGGGGGTTAAGAGGATCGACTAATTCACCCCTCCACTTT. Its protein is CASSIWGGLRGSTNSPLHF. The chain has TRBV19 and TRBJ1-6; TRBD1 might be the D (5 bases). The CDR3 is made up of 19 amino acids. V lost 2 bases and J lost 6, with 23 bases in between. Germline CDR1 LNHDA, CDR2 SQIVND (reference sequence).

The DNA of the CDR3 is TGCGCCAGCAGTGAGGATTCCAGGGGGCCAAGCAATCAGCCCCAGCATTTT. Encoded protein: CASSEDSRGPSNQPQHF. This chain uses TRBV10-1 with TRBJ1-5; 8 bases agree with TRBD1. There are 17 residues in the CDR3. V was pared by 2 bases and J by 1 base, with 7 bases of the junction left unmatched. Germline CDR1 reads WNHNN; CDR2 reads SYGVQD (reference sequence).

This clonotype was found a few times. V gene TRBV6-2 or TRBV6-3 combines with J gene TRBJ2-1; D might be TRBD2 (6 bases). The CDR3 totals 15 residues. The germline V gene has CDR1 MNHEY and CDR2 SVGEGT. The germline V and J ends were trimmed by 2 bases and 8 bases, with 16 bases remaining between them. The CDR3 region is CASSYRPSGVYEQFF. The CDR3 DNA reads TGTGCCAGCAGTTACCGGCCCTCGGGGGTCTATGAGCAGTTCTTC.

DNA of the CDR3: TGTGCCATCAGTGAGTCCTACAGGGGGCGGAACACCGGGGAGCTGTTTTTT. It encodes CAISESYRGRNTGELFF. This chain connects TRBV10-3 to TRBJ2-2, with 9 positions matching TRBD1. Germline assignment: CDR1 ENHRY and CDR2 SYGVKD. The trim removed 0 bases at V and 1 base at J, leaving 3 bases unmatched. This CDR3 contains 17 residues.

This clonotype was observed at least ten times. The junction departs from the called germline gene at one end, perhaps through a read error. The CDR3 spells CASSLVQETQYF. The CDR3 coding sequence is TGTGCCAGCAGCTTAGTCCAAGAGACCCAGTACTTC. The chain employs TRBV12-3 or TRBV12-4 and TRBJ2-5; D unclear. The CDR3 consists of 12 residues.

This rearrangement joins TRBV14 to TRBJ2-1; 8 nucleotides agree with TRBD1. The junction had 6 bases not matched to a gene; V was cut back by 0 bases and J by 8 bases. Germline V gene data show CDR1 as SGHDN and CDR2 as FVKESK. The CDR3 loop spans 15 amino acids. The CDR3 sequence: CASSQEEDRAHEQFF. CDR3 DNA sequence: TGTGCCAGCAGCCAAGAAGAGGACAGGGCCCATGAGCAGTTCTTC.

This sequence joins TRBV5-1 and TRBJ2-2; D unresolved. Trimming pared 4 bases from V and 4 bases from J, leaving 11 bases between. This CDR3 contains 14 residues. CDR1 is SGHRS, CDR2 YFSETQ, per germline. The CDR3, as DNA: TGCGCCAGCAGCCATCCCAAATCCACCGGGGAGCTGTTTTTT. Encoded protein: CASSHPKSTGELFF.

V and J are TRBV7-9 and TRBJ1-1; D remains unclear. Germline V CDR1 and CDR2: SEHNR, FQNEAQ (reference sequence). The CDR3 is made up of 13 amino acids. The ends were cut back, 5 bases at V and 3 bases at J, with 10 bases in the middle. The CDR3, as DNA: TGTGCCAGCAGCCCGCCTCGGGACACTGAAGCTTTCTTT. Translation: CASSPPRDTEAFF.

This clonotype was recorded at least ten times. This chain uses TRBV20-1 with TRBJ2-5; no clear D gene. This CDR3 comprises 13 residues. The V and J ends lost 3 bases and 5 bases respectively, with 13 bases between them. CDR1 and CDR2 from the germline V gene are DFQATT and SNEGSKA (reference sequence). CDR3 nucleotides: TGCAGTGCTAGGACCCCTATCTCGGAGACCCAGTACTTC. This gives the protein CSARTPISETQYF.

The chain recombines TRBV18 with TRBJ2-7; TRBD1 aligns across 7 bases. With 6 bases clipped from V and 0 bases from J, the junction kept 8 bases outside the gene matches. This CDR3 is 15 amino acids long. Germline V gives CDR1 KGHSH, CDR2 LQKENI. This chain's CDR3 is CASSGTGVYSYEQYF. The CDR3 region has the DNA TGTGCCAGCTCCGGAACAGGGGTCTACTCCTACGAGCAGTACTTC.

CDR3 bases: TGTGCCAGCAGTTTGGTAGCCAAAAACATTCAGTACTTC. This encodes CASSLVAKNIQYF. This rearrangement joins TRBV12-3 or TRBV12-4 to TRBJ2-4; D call uncertain. The CDR3 contains 13 residues. The V gene lost 3 bases and the J gene lost 0 bases, with 3 bases spanning the gap.

This clonotype was observed a handful of times. The J gene is TRBJ1-2, the V gene TRBV7-9; D possibly corresponds to TRBD1 (6 bases). The CDR3 contains 14 residues. V was shortened by 5 bases and J by 6 bases, with 16 bases between the two germline ends. The V gene's germline CDR1 is SEHNR and CDR2 FQNEAQ (reference sequence). The CDR3 protein is CASSGNGGANGYTF. Here the CDR3 DNA reads TGTGCCAGCAGCGGAAACGGGGGCGCAAATGGCTACACCTTC.

Many counts were recorded for this clonotype. This chain links TRBV19 with TRBJ1-5; D is unresolved. This CDR3 contains 15 residues. Germline CDR1 reads LNHDA; CDR2 reads SQIVND (reference sequence). Trimming cost V 2 bases and J 6 bases, with 14 bases left between them. The CDR3 reads CASSITPSPTQPQHF. The CDR3 region has the DNA TGTGCCAGTAGTATAACCCCGAGCCCTACTCAGCCCCAGCATTTT. Complete variable domain (other parts from reference TRBV19 and TRBJ1-5): DGGITQSPKYLFRKEGQNVTLSCEQNLNHDAMYWYRQDPGQGLRLIYYSQIVNDFQKGDIAEGYSVSREKKESFPLTVTSAQKNPTAFYLCASSITPSPTQPQHFGDGTRLSIL.

V is TRBV15 and J is TRBJ1-1; TRBD1 is a possible D gene (5 bases). Trimming removed 0 bases from V and 5 bases from J, with 16 bases in between. The CDR3 has 16 residues. Germline CDR1 LNHNV, CDR2 YYDKDF (reference sequence). The CDR3 nucleotides read TGTGCCACCAGCAGAGACCGCAGGGAGCGGGGTACTGAAGCTTTCTTT. Translated, it gives CATSRDRRERGTEAFF.